Described below is a single TCR beta chain sequence and its context. The antigen is not known. The V and J ends lost 4 bases and 3 bases, in that order; junction bases with no gene match: 14. This CDR3 has 18 residues. Germline CDR1 and CDR2: MNHEY and SMNVEV (reference sequence). This sample is part of a study of cytomegalovirus exposure and HLA in healthy donors. On the study more broadly: For the roughly 400 genotyped donors, roughly 81% fell within the Caucasian-associated ancestry cluster.

With 60 Vbeta and 13 Jbeta primers, the PCR was carried out. Libraries were prepared by immunoSEQ multiplex PCR; TCRdb keeps only in-frame clonotypes and omits some of them. In the table there are about 80,000 clones, approximately 71% of which are singletons. Study-wide results and caveats: TRBV6-2, TRBV6-3 and some other V segments were unresolvable in 87-base-pair reads. CMV serostatus was the sole immune exposure data available. Cytomegalovirus association was listed for around 170 TCR beta chains.

The chain combines TRBV27 with TRBJ2-1; 8 bases map to TRBD1. This receptor was obtained from a woman between 40 and 50 years old in good health and CMV-seronegative. Source material: PBMCs. DNA of the CDR3: TGTGCCAGCAGTTCGAGGACAGGGAAAACGTTCATCTACAATGAGCAGTTCTTC. Encoded protein: CASSSRTGKTFIYNEQFF.